Listed below are T cell receptor beta chains from one sample, sequenced in a study of blood T cell repertoires in COVID-19. Only in-frame clones appear in the TCRdb table, and some are missing; sequencing was by immunoSEQ multiplex PCR. The sample lists 250,000 to 350,000 clones, under 90% occurring once. Sequenced input: PBMCs or T cells enriched from blood (not recorded which). The receptors shown here come from a woman in her forties or fifties who had been exposed to COVID-19. CDR3s include the opening cysteine and the closing phenylalanine or tryptophan. The order of the fields is V gene, CDR3 length, clone size, D gene, J gene, CDR3 DNA, CDR3 protein. The D gene is left open where the match is weak. Clone sizes are given selectively: once, few, many, or a class where the clone is expanded.

TRBV27	14	NA	TRBD1	TRBJ1-6	TGTGCCAGCAGACCTAACAGGGGAAATTCACCCCTCCACTTT	CASRPNRGNSPLHF
TRBV24-1	16	NA	TRBD2	TRBJ2-2	TGTGCCACCAGTGATTTTAGAGCGGGGATCACCGGGGAGCTGTTTTTT	CATSDFRAGITGELFF
TRBV5-1	16	NA	TRBD2	TRBJ2-7	TGCGCCAGCAGCTTGGAAGGCGGGGGGTCTTTCCGAGAGCAGTACTTC	CASSLEGGGSFREQYF
TRBV18	12	few	NA	TRBJ1-2	TGTGCCAGCTCAGTGGCCGGGAGGGAGGCCACCTTC	CASSVAGREATF
TRBV7-9	14	NA	NA	TRBJ1-2	TGTGCCAGCAGCCCATCGACAGGAAACTATGGCTACACCTTC	CASSPSTGNYGYTF
TRBV28	11	NA	NA	TRBJ1-2	TGTGCCACCACAGGGATAGAAGGCTACACCTTC	CATTGIEGYTF
TRBV3-1/TRBV3-2	19	NA	TRBD1	TRBJ2-7	TGTGCCAGCAGAGATGGGACAGGGGGTTACCCTGATGTAACCTACGAGCAGTACTTC	CASRDGTGGYPDVTYEQYF
TRBV2	15	NA	TRBD1	TRBJ1-5	TGTGCCAGCAGTGCGGACAGGTTAAGCAATCAGCCCCAGCATTTT	CASSADRLSNQPQHF
TRBV5-4	16	NA	TRBD1	TRBJ2-7	TGTGCCAGCAGCGTAACAGGGGGCGGGTGGATTTACGAGCAGTACTTC	CASSVTGGGWIYEQYF
TRBV15	13	once	NA	TRBJ1-2	TGTGCCACCAGCAGAGGGACTGTCTATGGCTACACCTTC	CATSRGTVYGYTF
TRBV6-1	13	NA	TRBD1	TRBJ1-1	TGTGCCAGCAGTGAGGAGGACAGGGCCCCCGCTTTCTTT	CASSEEDRAPAFF